The rows below give T cell receptor beta chains drawn from one sample of a study of shared clonotypes between healthy human individuals. Profiling relied on immunoSEQ multiplex PCR, and the TCRdb table lists in-frame clones only, not all of them. The top ten hold roughly 0.13% of the sample, which has around 2.1 million clones, roughly 95% seen once. Specimen: naive CD4+ T cells sorted from blood. These receptors all stem from a man aged 18 to 30 in good health. CDR3s include the opening cysteine and the closing phenylalanine or tryptophan. D genes are given only for firm matches. Clone sizes are given selectively: once, few, many, or a class where the clone is expanded.

cdr3_nt cdr3_aa v_call cdr3_length clone_size d_call j_call
TGTGCCAGCAGGGGCGGCGTCTCTGGGGCCAACGTCCTGACTTTC CASRGGVSGANVLTF TRBV9 15 - - TRBJ2-6
TGTGCCAGCAAGGGGACTAGCGGGTACAATGAGCAGTTCTTC CASKGTSGYNEQFF TRBV19 14 - TRBD2 TRBJ2-1
TGTGCCAGCACCCTGGGGAATACGCAGGTCGGGCTAAGCGAGACCCAGTACTTC CASTLGNTQVGLSETQYF TRBV7-9 18 - - TRBJ2-5
TGCGCCAGCAGAGCTCCGAGCGGGGGCGCATTTCAAGAGACCCAGTACTTC CASRAPSGGAFQETQYF TRBV5-1 17 - TRBD2 TRBJ2-5
TGCGCCAGCAGCCATAACGTCGCGGGAGTGGGAGATACGCAGTATTTT CASSHNVAGVGDTQYF TRBV4-1 16 once TRBD2 TRBJ2-3
TGTGCCAGCAGTTTGCGGCTCAGGGGACTTTATGAGCAGTTCTTC CASSLRLRGLYEQFF TRBV28 15 - - TRBJ2-1
TGTGCCAGCAGCTCCACCCCGGGGGGAATCTACGAGCAGTACTTC CASSSTPGGIYEQYF TRBV7-9 15 - TRBD2 TRBJ2-7
TGTGCCGCTTCCCCAGAGGAGGCAGGTGAGCAGTTCTTC CAASPEEAGEQFF TRBV10-3 13 - - TRBJ2-1
TGTGCCAGCAGTCGGGACAGGGATAGGGGGGAGCTGTTTTTT CASSRDRDRGELFF TRBV6-5 14 - TRBD1 TRBJ2-2
TGTGCCAGCAGTAATCGGGGGCCAAGCTATGGCTACACCTTC CASSNRGPSYGYTF TRBV6-1 14 - - TRBJ1-2
TGTGCCTGCTCGCCGGGGTGGCCCTACTATGGCTACACCTTC CACSPGWPYYGYTF TRBV6-5 14 - - TRBJ1-2
TGTGCCACCCGGGGGCGGGGGGGCGATGTAGAGCAGTTCTTC CATRGRGGDVEQFF TRBV5-4 14 - TRBD2 TRBJ2-1
TGTGCCTGGGGAAGAGCTAACTATGGCTACACCTTC CAWGRANYGYTF TRBV30 12 - - TRBJ1-2
TGTGCCAGCAGTCGACCGTCTGGGGCCAACGTCCTGACTTTC CASSRPSGANVLTF TRBV5-6 14 once - TRBJ2-6
TGCGCCAGCAGCCAGGAACAGGGTGGGAATCAGCCCCAGCATTTT CASSQEQGGNQPQHF TRBV4-3 15 - - TRBJ1-5
TGTGCCAGCAGCCACCGGGACCCACGGATTGAGACCCAGTACTTC CASSHRDPRIETQYF TRBV5-8 15 - - TRBJ2-5